Described below is a single T cell receptor (beta chain) sequence and its context. V lost 11 bases, J lost 4 bases, and 9 bases stayed unmatched. This CDR3 is built from 14 residues. Germline V gives CDR1 ENHRY, CDR2 SYGVKD. This entry is derived from a study of blood T cell repertoires in COVID-19. Study-level information: The origin of the acute and convalescent COVID-19 samples was the United States, Italy and Spain. Sources were T cells, B-cell-depleted T cells, or PBMCs; the material itself was cDNA or gDNA.

In the original workflow: Reference gene primer amplification gave nucleated cell count estimates. Repertoires were generated with immunoSEQ multiplex PCR, while TCRdb's copy carries only in-frame clones and drops some. Clone size and the V and J calls come from that table; the DNA yielded D and trimming. Among around 200,000 clones listed, 75% to 90% were seen once. The chain employs TRBV10-3 and TRBJ2-3, with TRBD1 matching 10 bases. This receptor was identified in a man in his thirties or forties with acute or convalescent COVID-19. Material for sequencing was peripheral blood. This CDR3 reads CASLYGQGADTQYF. CDR3 nucleotides: TGTGCCTCTCTATATGGACAGGGGGCAGATACGCAGTATTTT.